This T cell receptor (beta chain) comes out of a study of OX40 agonist ivuxolimab in advanced cancers. Regarding the research as a whole: Ivuxolimab was an agonistic, fully human IgG2 monoclonal antibody directed against OX40 (CD134), a costimulatory receptor. In the dose-escalation cohort, 70% to 85% of patients were male, and the mean age was roughly 60 years with a range of roughly 23 to 79. Patients were allowed to have had prior anti-PD-1, anti-PD-L1 or anti-CTLA-4 therapy, and approximately 39% of the dose-escalation patients had been treated with checkpoint inhibitors. Three dose-escalation patients achieved partial responses, one with hepatocellular carcinoma and two with cutaneous melanoma. The paper describes the monotherapy dose-escalation part (N ≈ 51 patients) of the phase I trial of ivuxolimab. Peripheral TCRbeta sequencing aimed to test whether ivuxolimab altered TCR sequence diversity and caused clonal T-cell expansion. Among the roughly 50 dose-escalation patients, some 20 had hepatocellular carcinoma, 15 melanoma, 9 renal cell carcinoma and 9 head and neck cancer. Intravenous ivuxolimab was administered to patients every 2 weeks at six dose levels: 0.01, 0.1, 0.3, 1.5, 3 and 10 mg/kg. The full study reports these points: After ivuxolimab, more expanded clones were found on average in CD8+ T cells than in CD4+ T cells. At doses of 0.1 to 3.0 mg/kg, clonal expansion of both CD4+ and CD8+ T cells in blood was seen between baseline and week 6. In the 0.1-3.0 mg/kg groups, partial responders were among the patients with the lowest normalized peripheral clonal expansion, particularly in CD8+ T cells. Low levels of normalized T-cell clonal expansion were also seen in some patients who did not respond. The antigen specificity of the peripheral T cells that underwent clonal expansion was not determined.

Genomic DNA was extracted from sorted cells for sequencing of the TCRbeta CDR3 region. The immunoSEQ Assay was used for sequencing of TCRbeta CDR3 regions. This is the immuneACCESS table as TCRdb keeps it, with only in-frame sequences that have V and J called. A part of the clones is gone; compared with another copy, unresolved V genes explain less than half, and the rest is unexplained. This sample comprises roughly 80,000 clones, 80% to 90% of them detected only once. The leading ten clones occupy under 2.5% of the sample. Clipping removes 7 bases from V and 10 bases from J, with 10 as the unmatched junction base count. The cysteine opens and the phenylalanine closes a CDR3 of 13 amino acids. The entry retains the CDR3 DNA only, 39 bases that are in frame from base 1. The CDR1 and CDR2 encoded by the germline V gene are MDHEN and SYDVKM. A note on this clone: Its antigen has not been determined. No much larger clonotype is one base removed from it; base qualities were not supplied.

The trial excluded patients who had a history of autoimmune disease or who were on systemic immunosuppression. Peripheral blood for TCR sequencing was drawn from every dose cohort at baseline, at cycle 4 day 1 and at cycle 7 day 1. Samples came from an open-label, multicenter, first-in-human phase I dose-escalation trial of ivuxolimab. Adults with locally advanced or metastatic head and neck squamous cell, hepatocellular, melanoma or renal cell carcinoma were enrolled in the trial. Before TCR sequencing, CD4+ T cells and CD8+ T cells from peripheral blood were sorted into separate populations. The receptor comes from an adult with an advanced solid tumor such as melanoma, head and neck, liver or kidney cancer. Here the sequenced sample was CD4+ or CD8+ T cells sorted from blood, taken in a trial of the OX40 agonist ivuxolimab. This chain is built from TRBV28 and TRBJ1-2, and 9 junction bases match TRBD1. This receptor has the CDR3 CASKIPGQGAYTF. The nucleotide sequence is TGTGCCAGCAAAATACCGGGACAGGGCGCCTACACCTTC.